These 9 T cell receptor beta chains came from one sample sequenced in a study of T cell changes during pregnancy in multiple sclerosis. Assay used: immunoSEQ multiplex PCR; TCRdb lists only in-frame clones, some missing. This table has tens of thousands of clones, around 90% appearing once. The sample in question was peripheral blood, obtained in the first trimester of pregnancy. These receptors originate from a female donor in good health, enrolled as a control in a pregnancy study.

This chain links TRBV13 with TRBJ1-5, with 7 bases lining up with TRBD1. The J segment lost 0 bases and the V segment lost 0 bases, leaving 8 bases of the junction unmatched. Germline V gene sequence: CDR1 PRHDT, CDR2 FYEKMQ (reference sequence). This CDR3 has 18 amino acids. CDR3 amino acids: CASSLGLGTEDSNQPQHF. The DNA for the CDR3 is TGTGCCAGCAGCTTAGGCCTCGGGACAGAAGATAGCAATCAGCCCCAGCATTTT.

The chain links TRBV7-2 to TRBJ2-7; 9 nucleotides match TRBD1. V lost 0 bases, J lost 2 bases, and 5 bases stayed unmatched. Per germline, CDR1 SGHTA and CDR2 FQGNSA. This CDR3 region has 16 residues. The CDR3 here is CASSLAGGQGTYEQYF. In nucleotides, the CDR3 is TGTGCCAGCAGCTTAGCTGGGGGACAGGGTACCTACGAGCAGTACTTC.

The chain is built from TRBV11-2 and TRBJ1-5, with 7 nucleotides matching TRBD1. Trimming removed 0 bases from V and 6 bases from J; junction bases left unmatched: 2. The germline V gene encodes CDR1 SGHAT and CDR2 FQNNGV. The CDR3 has 14 amino acids. The CDR3 region has the DNA TGTGCCAGCAGCTTAGACCGGGACAGTCAGCCCCAGCATTTT. Its translation is CASSLDRDSQPQHF. Supplemented by reference TRBV11-2 and TRBJ1-5, the full variable domain reads EAGVAQSPRYKIIEKRQSVAFWCNPISGHATLYWYQQILGQGPKLLIQFQNNGVVDDSQLPKDRFSAERLKGVDSTLKIQPAKLEDSAVYLCASSLDRDSQPQHFGDGTRLSIL.

The gene calls are TRBV5-6 and TRBJ1-1; D remains ambiguous. Germline values: CDR1 SGHDT, CDR2 YYEEEE. This CDR3 spans 15 amino acids. V lost 0 bases, J lost 1 base, and 10 bases lay in between. CDR3 nucleotide sequence: TGTGCCAGCAGCTTGGGGGGAGGAGGGAACACTGAAGCTTTCTTT. Encoded protein: CASSLGGGGNTEAFF.

The chain employs TRBV28 and TRBJ2-5; D may be TRBD2 (7 bases). CDR3 length: 14 residues. The ends were cut back, 7 bases at V and 1 base at J, with 13 bases in the middle. Germline V gives CDR1 MDHEN, CDR2 SYDVKM. CDR3 sequence: CASKGGGSQETQYF. CDR3 sequence (DNA): TGTGCCAGCAAGGGGGGAGGGTCCCAAGAGACCCAGTACTTC.

The J gene is TRBJ1-5, the V gene TRBV19; maybe TRBD1 (5 bases). V was pared by 3 bases and J by 5 bases, with 17 bases between. CDR1 and CDR2 from the germline V gene are LNHDA and SQIVND (reference sequence). The CDR3 is 16 residues long. CDR3 DNA sequence: TGTGCCAGTAGTATTCAGGCGGGACGGGGACATCAGCCCCAGCATTTT. Translated: CASSIQAGRGHQPQHF. Together with reference TRBV19 and TRBJ1-5, the CDR3 gives the full variable domain: DGGITQSPKYLFRKEGQNVTLSCEQNLNHDAMYWYRQDPGQGLRLIYYSQIVNDFQKGDIAEGYSVSREKKESFPLTVTSAQKNPTAFYLCASSIQAGRGHQPQHFGDGTRLSIL.

The genes are TRBV6-1 and TRBJ1-5, with TRBD1 identical over 7 bases. V trimming: 8 bases; J trimming: 2 bases; junction bases outside the gene matches: 9. This CDR3 is 15 amino acids long. In germline, CDR1 is MNHNS, CDR2 SASEGT. CDR3 in amino acids: CASGQLGQGNQPQHF. For the CDR3, the DNA is TGTGCCAGCGGCCAGTTAGGACAGGGCAATCAGCCCCAGCATTTT.

V gene TRBV14 combines with J gene TRBJ2-7, with 9 positions matching TRBD1. The CDR3 contains 18 residues. CDR1 and CDR2 from the germline V gene are SGHDN and FVKESK. V was clipped by 0 bases and J by 4 bases; unmatched bases: 13. CDR3 loop: CASSQERPFLGQGYEQYF. The DNA for the CDR3 is TGTGCCAGCAGCCAAGAACGCCCCTTCTTGGGACAGGGATACGAGCAGTACTTC.

This chain connects TRBV6-1 to TRBJ1-6; TRBD1 is a possible D gene (6 bases). The CDR3 is 14 amino acids. Germline lookup yields CDR1 MNHNS and CDR2 SASEGT. Trimming took 7 bases from V and 7 from J, leaving 14 bases between them. CDR3 coding DNA: TGTGCCAGCAATATCGGGGGGCACAATTCACCCCTCCACTTT. It codes for CASNIGGHNSPLHF.